This entry lists 26 T cell receptor beta chains sequenced from one sample in a study of molecular identifiers for immune sequencing clone quantification. TCRdb independently ran MiXCR on the PCR reads; one entry per CDR3 protein. The data contain approximately 550,000 distinct CDR3 sequences, about 25% of them singletons. Sequencing input: naive CD8+ T cells from blood, with Jurkat cell RNA spiked in. Specified subset: FACS-sorted CD8+CD4-CCR7+CD45RA+ naive T cells. These receptors were obtained from a human donor in good health. Some libraries in this study had Jurkat cell RNA spiked in.

As concerns this clonotype: This sequence may be a read error, since a much larger clone differs from it by one base. V and J are TRBV12-3 or TRBV12-4 and TRBJ2-7; 7 nucleotides line up with TRBD2. The CDR3 extends over 13 amino acids. CDR3 residues: CASCFVGGTEQYF. DNA of the CDR3: TGTGCCAGCTGTTTCGTGGGGGGGACGGAGCAGTACTTC.

The chain has TRBV27 and TRBJ2-1; D remains unclear. This CDR3 region has 15 residues. The V end was cut by 5 bases, the J end by 6 bases, with 17 bases between. Germline values: CDR1 MNHEY, CDR2 SMNVEV (reference sequence). The CDR3 sequence: CASSLTLLNINEQFF. DNA for the CDR3: TGTGCCAGCAGTCTGACCCTCCTTAACATCAATGAGCAGTTCTTC.

At least ten counts were recorded for this clonotype. The rearrangement uses TRBV24-1 and TRBJ2-1; 8 bases are shared with TRBD1. Germline trimming cut 0 bases from V and 7 bases from J; bases unmatched to any gene: 4. The CDR3 totals 15 residues. The germline V gene encodes CDR1 KGHDR and CDR2 SFDVKD. DNA for the CDR3: TGTGCCACCAGTGATTTGGACGACAGGGGAAATGAGCAGTTCTTC. This encodes CATSDLDDRGNEQFF.

This clonotype showed up many times. V and J are TRBV20-1 and TRBJ1-1; possibly TRBD1 for D (5 bases). The CDR3 has 14 amino acids. Per germline, CDR1 DFQATT and CDR2 SNEGSKA (reference sequence). V was pared by 0 bases and J by 1 base, with 9 bases between. DNA of the CDR3: TGCAGTGCTAGAGATCGTCAGGGGAACACTGAAGCTTTCTTT. This codes for CSARDRQGNTEAFF.

Many counts were recorded for this clonotype. The chain uses TRBV2 and TRBJ2-3; 10 bases are shared with TRBD2. The germline CDR1 and CDR2 sequences are SNHLY and FYNNEI. V was clipped by 1 base and J by 5 bases; unmatched bases: 3. The CDR3 is 15 amino acids. The CDR3 protein is CASSEEAGGLDTQYF. In nucleotides, the CDR3 is TGTGCCAGCAGTGAAGAAGCGGGAGGGTTAGATACGCAGTATTTT.

This clonotype has more than one count but fewer than ten. This rearrangement joins TRBV15 to TRBJ2-7; TRBD1 aligns across 10 bases. Trimming removed 1 base from V and 6 bases from J; junction bases left unmatched: 6. The CDR3 has 15 residues. Germline-derived CDR1 and CDR2 are LNHNV and YYDKDF (reference sequence). CDR3 residues: CATSRADRGSSEQYF. CDR3 bases: TGTGCCACCAGCAGAGCGGACAGGGGGTCGTCCGAGCAGTACTTC. The full variable domain, rest sourced from reference TRBV15 and TRBJ2-7, is DAMVIQNPRYQVTQFGKPVTLSCSQTLNHNVMYWYQQKSSQAPKLLFHYYDKDFNNEADTPDNFQSRRPNTSFCFLDIRSPGLGDTAMYLCATSRADRGSSEQYFGPGTRLTVT.

This clonotype appeared a few times. V gene TRBV30 combines with J gene TRBJ2-2; D unresolved. The V end lost 0 bases, the J end lost 5 bases, and 7 bases lay between the germline ends. This CDR3 spans 13 amino acids. Germline V gives CDR1 GTSNPN, CDR2 SVGIG (reference sequence). In nucleotides, the CDR3 is TGTGCCTGGAGTGTACGGGCTACCGGGGAGCTGTTTTTT. Protein product: CAWSVRATGELFF.

This clonotype was counted many times. CDR3: CASSPPGQGTYEQYF. As DNA, the CDR3 is TGTGCCAGCAGCCCCCCGGGACAGGGAACCTACGAGCAGTACTTC. The V call is TRBV7-9, the J call TRBJ2-7, with 9 bases identical to TRBD1. Germline CDR1 and CDR2: SEHNR and FQNEAQ (reference sequence). This CDR3 region has 15 residues. V gave up 5 bases and J gave up 2 bases; unmatched junction bases: 7.

The rearrangement joins TRBV13 to TRBJ2-1; 9 bases fit TRBD2. The CDR3 covers 16 residues. V was clipped by 0 bases and J by 0 bases; unmatched bases: 0. The germline CDR1 and CDR2 sequences are PRHDT and FYEKMQ (reference sequence). CDR3 region: CASSLGTSGSYNEQFF. The CDR3 DNA is TGTGCCAGCAGCTTAGGGACTAGCGGCTCCTACAATGAGCAGTTCTTC. Full variable domain (rest looked up from reference TRBV13 and TRBJ2-1): AAGVIQSPRHLIKEKRETATLKCYPIPRHDTVYWYQQGPGQDPQFLISFYEKMQSDKGSIPDRFSAQQFSDYHSELNMSSLELGDSALYFCASSLGTSGSYNEQFFGPGTRLTVL.

This clonotype was found many times. The rearrangement joins TRBV4-3 to TRBJ2-3; 8 nucleotides line up with TRBD1. Losses at the gene ends were 3 bases for V and 4 bases for J; bases not matched to a gene: 12. CDR1 and CDR2 from the germline V gene are LGHNA and YSLEER. The CDR3 runs to 17 residues. CDR3 sequence (DNA): TGCGCCAGCAGCCACCCGTCGAGACAGGGGAGCGCAGATACGCAGTATTTT. Amino acids: CASSHPSRQGSADTQYF.

This clonotype was counted once. A read error may produce the germline difference seen at one junction end. The chain joins TRBV7-9 to TRBJ1-1; a weak D match, TRBD1 (5 bases). Looked up from germline, CDR1 is SEHNR and CDR2 is FQNEAQ (reference sequence). The CDR3 totals 15 residues. The CDR3 DNA sequence: TGTGCCAGCAGCTTCTGGCAGGGCGCAGGCACTGAAGCTCTCTTT. Amino acids: CASSFWQGAGTEALF.

This clonotype has only a few counts. The chain recombines TRBV12-3 or TRBV12-4 with TRBJ2-7; TRBD1 matches 7 bases. Losses at the gene ends were 7 bases for V and 2 bases for J; bases not matched to a gene: 8. The CDR3 contains 14 residues. CDR3 amino acids: CASTSPGQAYEQYF. The CDR3 bases are TGTGCCAGCACTTCCCCCGGACAGGCCTACGAGCAGTACTTC.

This chain joins TRBV7-9 and TRBJ2-7; either TRBD1 or TRBD2 may supply D (6 bases each). The CDR3 contains 18 residues. Trimming shortened V by 1 base and J by 3 bases, and 22 bases separated the two germline ends. CDR1 is SEHNR and CDR2 is FQNEAQ in the germline V gene (reference sequence). CDR3 in DNA: TGTGCCAGCAGCTTAGTCCCAGGTGGGGGTCGGGGGCTCTACGAGCAGTACTTC. Translating gives CASSLVPGGGRGLYEQYF. The full variable domain, in which reference TRBV7-9 and TRBJ2-7 provide the parts outside the CDR3, is DTGVSQNPRHKITKRGQNVTFRCDPISEHNRLYWYRQTLGQGPEFLTYFQNEAQLEKSRLLSDRFSAERPKGSFSTLEIQRTEQGDSAMYLCASSLVPGGGRGLYEQYFGPGTRLTVT.

In this sample, this clonotype turned up a few times. The chain recombines TRBV11-2 with TRBJ2-5, with 13 bases identical to TRBD2. CDR3 size: 16 residues. Looked up from germline, CDR1 is SGHAT and CDR2 is FQNNGV. The V and J ends lost 5 bases and 0 bases, in that order; junction bases with no gene match: 3. As DNA, the CDR3 is TGTGCCAGCAGCCCGGGACTAGCGGGGTACCAAGAGACCCAGTACTTC. Its protein product is CASSPGLAGYQETQYF.

About this clonotype itself: This may be a read error: a much more frequent sequence differs by one nucleotide. V is TRBV20-1 and J is TRBJ2-3; D uncertain. Matching the DNA end better, TRBJ1-5 makes the J call doubtful. Per the germline V gene, CDR1 is DFQATT and CDR2 is SNEGSKA (reference sequence). CDR3 length: 15 amino acids. The CDR3 sequence: CSASGAGVRTDTQHF. CDR3 nucleotide sequence: TGCAGTGCTAGCGGAGCGGGAGTGCGCACAGATACGCAGCATTTT.

This clonotype came up a few times. The CDR3 is CSVRDSLSLLDEQYF. The DNA for the CDR3 is TGCAGCGTTAGGGACAGTCTCTCCCTCCTGGACGAGCAGTACTTC. The V gene is TRBV29-1, the J gene TRBJ2-7; 7 bases fit TRBD1. V shed 5 bases and J 5 bases; nucleotides not matched to a gene: 15. The CDR3 has 15 residues. Germline lookup yields CDR1 SQVTM and CDR2 ANQGSEA.

This rearrangement joins TRBV19 to TRBJ2-7; D may correspond to TRBD1 or TRBD2 (5 bases each). The CDR3 has 13 residues. Trimming removed 11 bases at V and 3 bases at J, with 17 bases between. Germline V lookup: CDR1 LNHDA, CDR2 SQIVND (reference sequence). In DNA, the CDR3 is TGTGCCTCAGCCCCGGGACGGATCTACGAGCAGTACTTC. This sequence encodes CASAPGRIYEQYF.

With respect to this clonotype: Germline and junction disagree at one end, which may indicate a read error. The V gene is TRBV29-1, the J gene TRBJ1-2, with a tentative D call TRBD1 (5 bases). The CDR3 spans 10 residues. CDR1 and CDR2 from the germline V gene are SQVTM and ANQGSEA. CDR3 in DNA: TGCAGCGTTGCACAAGGGGAGCCTCACTTC. Translating it yields CSVAQGEPHF.

This clonotype was counted a few times. The J gene is TRBJ2-7, the V gene TRBV27; D may be TRBD1 (5 bases). Trimming removed 5 bases from V and 2 bases from J, with 13 bases in between. The germline V gene has CDR1 MNHEY and CDR2 SMNVEV (reference sequence). The length of the CDR3 is 14 residues. The CDR3 spells CASSPPGSPYEQYF. CDR3 nucleotides: TGTGCCAGCAGTCCCCCAGGGTCCCCCTACGAGCAGTACTTC.

The genes are TRBV4-3 and TRBJ2-7; 9 bases agree with TRBD1. Germline lookup yields CDR1 LGHNA and CDR2 YSLEER. The CDR3 is 14 amino acids. V gave up 8 bases and J gave up 4 bases; unmatched junction bases: 9. The CDR3 DNA follows: TGCGCCAGCGGCCCTGGGACAGGGTCATACGAGCAGTACTTC. Encoded protein: CASGPGTGSYEQYF.

This clonotype was counted between two and nine times. The genes are TRBV30 and TRBJ2-1, with D maybe TRBD2 (6 bases). V gave up 4 bases and J gave up 3 bases, with 10 bases separating them. CDR3 size: 13 residues. Per germline, CDR1 GTSNPN and CDR2 SVGIG (reference sequence). CDR3 residues: CAWTLDYYNEQFF. CDR3 nucleotide sequence: TGTGCCTGGACCTTGGACTACTACAATGAGCAGTTCTTC.

This clonotype was found a few times. This chain joins TRBV12-3 or TRBV12-4 and TRBJ2-5, with 10 bases aligning to TRBD1. The CDR3 is made up of 15 amino acids. J was trimmed by 5 bases and V by 4 bases; bases with no gene match: 7. The CDR3: CASSSGQGGIETQYF. The CDR3, as DNA: TGTGCCAGCAGTTCCGGACAGGGGGGTATTGAGACCCAGTACTTC.

This clonotype showed up many times. The rearrangement uses TRBV27 and TRBJ1-1; TRBD1 might be the D (6 bases). V lost 5 bases and J 5 bases, leaving 15 bases between the germline ends. This CDR3 has 14 amino acids. Germline V gene lookup returns CDR1 MNHEY and CDR2 SMNVEV (reference sequence). The DNA of the CDR3 is TGTGCCAGCAGTCCAGGGACATCAGTAACTGAAGCTTTCTTT. Protein sequence: CASSPGTSVTEAFF.

The rearrangement links TRBV27 to TRBJ2-3, with a weak D call TRBD2 (6 bases). CDR1 is MNHEY and CDR2 is SMNVEV in the germline V gene (reference sequence). The CDR3 loop spans 14 amino acids. V lost 8 bases to trimming and J lost 4 bases, with 16 bases between them. The CDR3 here is CASGPLAQADTQYF. DNA for the CDR3: TGTGCCAGCGGTCCACTAGCTCAGGCAGATACGCAGTATTTT.

The chain employs TRBV7-9 and TRBJ2-7, with D perhaps being TRBD1 or TRBD2 (5 bases each). V was pared by 1 base and J by 4 bases, with 14 bases between. CDR1 and CDR2 (germline): SEHNR, FQNEAQ (reference sequence). This CDR3 spans 15 amino acids. The CDR3 sequence is CASSLVVGPQYEQYF. In DNA, the CDR3 is TGTGCCAGCAGCTTAGTTGTGGGACCTCAGTACGAGCAGTACTTC.

A word on this clonotype: With a much larger clone just one base away, this may be a read error. The rearrangement uses TRBV20-1 and TRBJ2-3; D is uncertain. Trimming shortened V by 0 bases and J by 5 bases, and 12 bases separated the two germline ends. Per germline, CDR1 DFQATT and CDR2 SNEGSKA (reference sequence). The CDR3 runs to 14 residues. Here the CDR3 reads CSARELEGLDTQYF. The CDR3, as DNA: TGCAGTGCTAGAGAGTTGGAAGGGTTAGATACGCAGTATTTT.